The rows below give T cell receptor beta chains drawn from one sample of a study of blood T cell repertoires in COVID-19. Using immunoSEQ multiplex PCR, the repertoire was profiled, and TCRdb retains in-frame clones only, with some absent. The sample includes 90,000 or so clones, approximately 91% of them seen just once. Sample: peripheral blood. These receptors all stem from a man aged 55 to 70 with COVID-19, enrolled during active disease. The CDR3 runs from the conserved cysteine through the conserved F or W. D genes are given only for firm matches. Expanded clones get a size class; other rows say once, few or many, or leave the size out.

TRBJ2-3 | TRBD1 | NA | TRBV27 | CASSLRTGAYTDTQYF | TGTGCCAGCAGTTTAAGGACAGGGGCGTACACAGATACGCAGTATTTT
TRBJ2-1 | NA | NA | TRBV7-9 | CASSPSDEQFF | TGTGCCAGCAGTCCTAGCGATGAGCAGTTCTTC
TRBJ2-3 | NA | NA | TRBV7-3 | CASSLSVTSTDTQYF | TGTGCCAGCAGCTTAAGCGTCACCTCCACAGATACGCAGTATTTT
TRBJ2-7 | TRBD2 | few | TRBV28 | CASPPAGLAGGYEQYF | TGTGCCAGCCCCCCCGCTGGACTAGCGGGGGGTTACGAGCAGTACTTC
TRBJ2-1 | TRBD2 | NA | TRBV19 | CASSPREASYNEQFF | TGTGCCAGTAGTCCTCGGGAGGCCTCCTACAATGAGCAGTTCTTC
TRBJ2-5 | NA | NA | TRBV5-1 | CASSGGDVQETQYF | TGCGCCAGCAGCGGCGGGGACGTACAAGAGACCCAGTACTTC
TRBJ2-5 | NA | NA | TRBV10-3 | CAISESELLGETQYF | TGTGCCATCAGTGAGTCCGAGTTACTCGGGGAGACCCAGTACTTC
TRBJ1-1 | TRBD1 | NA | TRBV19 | CASSGQATEAFF | TGTGCCAGTAGCGGACAGGCCACTGAAGCTTTCTTT
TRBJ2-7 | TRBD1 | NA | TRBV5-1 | CASSFDRAYEQYF | TGCGCCAGCAGCTTTGACAGGGCCTACGAGCAGTACTTC
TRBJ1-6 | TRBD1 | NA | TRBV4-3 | CASSPDHRGDSPLHF | TGCGCCAGCAGCCCGGACCACAGGGGCGATTCACCCCTCCACTTT
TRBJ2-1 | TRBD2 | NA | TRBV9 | CASSSMRELNEQFF | TGTGCCAGCAGCTCTATGCGGGAGCTCAATGAGCAGTTCTTC
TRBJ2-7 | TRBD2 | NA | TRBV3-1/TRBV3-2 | CASSQGAGGAYEQYF | TGTGCCAGCAGCCAAGGGGCGGGAGGGGCTTACGAGCAGTACTTC
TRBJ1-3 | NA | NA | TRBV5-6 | CASSLIGQGSGNTIYF | TGTGCCAGCAGCTTAATCGGGCAGGGCTCTGGAAACACCATATATTTT
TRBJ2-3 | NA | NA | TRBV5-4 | CASSLIQGDTQYF | TGTGCCAGCAGCTTAATACAGGGAGATACGCAGTATTTT
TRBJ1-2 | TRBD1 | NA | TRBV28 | CASSSGTGGSIYGYTF | TGTGCCAGCAGTTCCGGGACAGGGGGTTCCATCTATGGCTACACCTTC
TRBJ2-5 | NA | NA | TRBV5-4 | CASSSAARERETQYF | TGTGCCAGCAGCTCAGCGGCGCGTGAACGGGAGACCCAGTACTTC
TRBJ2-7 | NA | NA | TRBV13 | CASSLGRSYEQYF | TGTGCCAGCAGCTTAGGTCGGTCCTACGAGCAGTACTTC
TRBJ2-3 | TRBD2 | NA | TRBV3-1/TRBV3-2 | CASSQGPAGNTDTQYF | TGTGCCAGCAGCCAAGGCCCAGCGGGAAACACAGATACGCAGTATTTT
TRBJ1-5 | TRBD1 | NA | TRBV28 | CASRTGDQPQHF | TGTGCCAGCAGAACAGGGGATCAGCCCCAGCATTTT
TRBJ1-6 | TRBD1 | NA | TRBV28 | CATTPGQGAHSPLHF | TGTGCCACCACCCCGGGACAGGGGGCTCATTCACCCCTCCACTTT
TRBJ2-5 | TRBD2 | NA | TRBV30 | CAWLLANQETQYF | TGTGCCTGGCTACTAGCGAACCAAGAGACCCAGTACTTC
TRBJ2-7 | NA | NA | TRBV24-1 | CATSDSRAGGYEQYF | TGTGCCACCAGTGATTCCAGGGCAGGGGGGTACGAGCAGTACTTC
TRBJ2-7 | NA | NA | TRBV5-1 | CASSLVTSSSYEQYF | TGCGCCAGCAGCTTGGTGACATCGAGCTCCTACGAGCAGTACTTC
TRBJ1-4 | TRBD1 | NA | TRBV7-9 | CASSSTGGVEKLFF | TGTGCCAGCAGCTCCACAGGGGGCGTTGAAAAACTGTTTTTT
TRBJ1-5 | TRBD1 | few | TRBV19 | CASSIGQGANQPQHF | TGTGCCAGTAGTATAGGGCAGGGGGCAAATCAGCCCCAGCATTTT
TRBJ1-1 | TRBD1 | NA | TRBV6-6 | CASSRGTGDRDTEAFF | TGTGCCAGCAGTCGTGGGACAGGGGATCGGGACACTGAAGCTTTCTTT
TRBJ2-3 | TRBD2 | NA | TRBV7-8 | CASSFLAGGEGTDTQYF | TGTGCCAGCAGCTTCCTAGCGGGAGGCGAGGGGACAGATACGCAGTATTTT
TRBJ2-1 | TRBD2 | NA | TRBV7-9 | CASSPTSGGYNEQFF | TGTGCCAGCAGCCCGACTAGCGGGGGGTACAATGAGCAGTTCTTC
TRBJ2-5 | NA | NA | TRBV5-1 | CASSPGTAFGETQYF | TGCGCCAGCAGCCCGGGGACTGCCTTTGGAGAGACCCAGTACTTC
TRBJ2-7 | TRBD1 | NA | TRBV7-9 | CASSGQGGNYEQYF | TGTGCCAGCAGTGGACAGGGAGGAAACTACGAGCAGTACTTC
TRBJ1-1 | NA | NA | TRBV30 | CAWSEEQNTEAFF | TGTGCCTGGAGTGAAGAGCAGAACACTGAAGCTTTCTTT
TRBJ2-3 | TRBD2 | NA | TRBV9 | CASSLFSLAGGGTDTQYF | TGTGCCAGCAGCTTATTTTCGTTAGCGGGAGGTGGCACAGATACGCAGTATTTT
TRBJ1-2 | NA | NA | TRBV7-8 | CASSLLDISGYTF | TGTGCCAGCAGCTTATTAGACATATCTGGCTACACCTTC
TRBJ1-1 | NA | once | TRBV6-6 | CASSSFDGGEAFF | TGTGCCAGCAGTTCCTTCGACGGGGGTGAAGCTTTCTTT
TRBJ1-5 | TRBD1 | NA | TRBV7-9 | CASSPATGDQPQHF | TGTGCCAGCAGCCCGGCGACAGGGGATCAGCCCCAGCATTTT
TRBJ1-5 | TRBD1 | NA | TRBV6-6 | CASSLSQGNQPQHF | TGTGCCAGCAGCCTATCACAGGGGAATCAGCCCCAGCATTTT
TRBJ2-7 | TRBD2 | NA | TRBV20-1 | CSAGLAEEQYF | TGCAGTGCGGGACTAGCGGAAGAGCAGTACTTC
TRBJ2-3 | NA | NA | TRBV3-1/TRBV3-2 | CASSQGWGPSTDTQYF | TGTGCCAGCAGCCAAGGTTGGGGGCCCAGCACAGATACGCAGTATTTT
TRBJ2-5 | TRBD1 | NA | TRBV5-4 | CASSSGQGPQETQYF | TGTGCCAGCAGCTCGGGACAGGGCCCACAAGAGACCCAGTACTTC
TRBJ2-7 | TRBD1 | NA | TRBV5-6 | CASSSLGTANSYEQYF | TGTGCCAGCAGCTCTTTGGGGACAGCGAACTCCTACGAGCAGTACTTC
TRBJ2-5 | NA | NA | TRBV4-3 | CASSQDLGFGEETQYF | TGCGCCAGCAGCCAAGATCTCGGGTTTGGAGAAGAGACCCAGTACTTC
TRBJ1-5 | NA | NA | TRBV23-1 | CASSQNVEGQQPQHF | TGCGCCAGCAGTCAAAACGTGGAGGGTCAACAGCCCCAGCATTTT
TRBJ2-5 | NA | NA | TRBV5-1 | CASSLGVPAGETQYF | TGCGCCAGCAGCTTGGGGGTCCCGGCGGGGGAGACCCAGTACTTC
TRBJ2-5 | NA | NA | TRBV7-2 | CASSLDKVSRTQYF | TGTGCCAGCAGTTTAGATAAGGTTTCTAGGACCCAGTACTTC
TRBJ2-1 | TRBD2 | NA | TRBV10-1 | CASSDPLAGENNEQFF | TGCGCCAGCAGTGACCCTCTAGCGGGAGAAAATAATGAGCAGTTCTTC
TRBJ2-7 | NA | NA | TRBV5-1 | CASSSTVGAYEQYF | TGCGCCAGCAGCTCGACAGTTGGGGCCTACGAGCAGTACTTC
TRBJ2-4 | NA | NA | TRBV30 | CAWSDRPVTKNIQYF | TGTGCCTGGAGTGACAGGCCCGTGACCAAAAACATTCAGTACTTC
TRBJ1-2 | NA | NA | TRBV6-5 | CASSYSGGERYTF | TGTGCCAGCAGTTACTCTGGGGGGGAGCGCTACACCTTC
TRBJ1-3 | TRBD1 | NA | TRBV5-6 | CASSSEVGTGVGNTIYF | TGTGCCAGCAGCTCGGAGGTCGGGACAGGGGTCGGAAACACCATATATTTT
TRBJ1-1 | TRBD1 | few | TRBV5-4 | CASSLQGTNTEAFF | TGTGCCAGCAGCTTACAGGGGACGAACACTGAAGCTTTCTTT